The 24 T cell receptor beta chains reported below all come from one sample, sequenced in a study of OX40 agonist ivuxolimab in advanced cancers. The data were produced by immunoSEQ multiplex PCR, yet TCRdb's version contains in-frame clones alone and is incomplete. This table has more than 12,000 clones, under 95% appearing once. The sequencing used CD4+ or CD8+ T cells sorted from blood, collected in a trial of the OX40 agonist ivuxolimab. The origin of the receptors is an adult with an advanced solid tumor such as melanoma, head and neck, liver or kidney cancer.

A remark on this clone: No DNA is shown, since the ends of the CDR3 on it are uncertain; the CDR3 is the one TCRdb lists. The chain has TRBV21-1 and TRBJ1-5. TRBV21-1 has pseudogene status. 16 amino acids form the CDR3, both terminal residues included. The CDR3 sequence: CASKLNWGNGNQPQHF.

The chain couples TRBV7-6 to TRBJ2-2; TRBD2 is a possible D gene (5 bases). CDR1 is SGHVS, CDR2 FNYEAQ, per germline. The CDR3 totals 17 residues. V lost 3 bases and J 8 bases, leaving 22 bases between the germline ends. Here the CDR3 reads CASSFLTSPGLAGELFF. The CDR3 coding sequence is TGTGCCAGCAGCTTTTTAACTAGTCCGGGTCTAGCTGGGGAGCTGTTTTTT. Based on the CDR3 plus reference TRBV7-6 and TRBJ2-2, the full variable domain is GAGVSQSPRYKVTKRGQDVALRCDPISGHVSLYWYRQALGQGPEFLTYFNYEAQQDKSGLPNDRFSAERPEGSISTLTIQRTEQRDSAMYRCASSFLTSPGLAGELFFGEGSRLTVL.

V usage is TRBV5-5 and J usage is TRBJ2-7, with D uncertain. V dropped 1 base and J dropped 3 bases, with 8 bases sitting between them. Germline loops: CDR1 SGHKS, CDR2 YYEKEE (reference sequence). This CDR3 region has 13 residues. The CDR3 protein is CASSLSEYYEQYF. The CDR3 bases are TGTGCCAGCAGCTTGTCTGAGTACTACGAGCAGTACTTC.

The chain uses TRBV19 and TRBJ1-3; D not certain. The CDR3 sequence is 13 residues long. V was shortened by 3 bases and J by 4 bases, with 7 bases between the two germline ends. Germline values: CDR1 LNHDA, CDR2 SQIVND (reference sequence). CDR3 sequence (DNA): TGTGCCAGTAGTATTCACGAAGGAAACACCATATATTTT. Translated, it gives CASSIHEGNTIYF.

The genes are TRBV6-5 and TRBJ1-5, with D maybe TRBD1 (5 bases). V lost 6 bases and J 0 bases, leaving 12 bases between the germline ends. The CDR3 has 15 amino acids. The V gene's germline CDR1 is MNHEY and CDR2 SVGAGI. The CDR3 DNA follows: TGTGCCAGCAGGAACGGGGGGTATAGCAATCAGCCCCAGCATTTT. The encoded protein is CASRNGGYSNQPQHF.

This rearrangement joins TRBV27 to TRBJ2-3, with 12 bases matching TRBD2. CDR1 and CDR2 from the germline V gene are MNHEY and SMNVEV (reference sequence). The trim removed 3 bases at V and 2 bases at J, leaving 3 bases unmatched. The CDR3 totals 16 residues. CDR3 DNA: TGTGCCAGCAGTTTTCGACTAGCGGGAGCCACAGATACGCAGTATTTT. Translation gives CASSFRLAGATDTQYF.

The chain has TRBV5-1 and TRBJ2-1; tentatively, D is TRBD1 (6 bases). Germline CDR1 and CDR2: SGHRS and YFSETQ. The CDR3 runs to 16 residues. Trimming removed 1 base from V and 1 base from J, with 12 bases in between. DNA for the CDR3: TGCGCCAGCAGCTTGTTTTCAGGGACATCCTACAATGAGCAGTTCTTC. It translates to CASSLFSGTSYNEQFF.

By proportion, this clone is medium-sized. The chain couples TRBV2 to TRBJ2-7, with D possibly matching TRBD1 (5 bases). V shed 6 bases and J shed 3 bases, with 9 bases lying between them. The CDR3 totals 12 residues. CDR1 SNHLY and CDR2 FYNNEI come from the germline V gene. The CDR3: CASRQDGYEQYF. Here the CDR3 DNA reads TGTGCCAGCAGACAGGACGGCTACGAGCAGTACTTC.

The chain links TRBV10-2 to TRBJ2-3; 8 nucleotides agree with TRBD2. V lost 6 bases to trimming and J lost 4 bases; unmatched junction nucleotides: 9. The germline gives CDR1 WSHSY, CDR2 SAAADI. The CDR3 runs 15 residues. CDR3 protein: CASSPPAGVADTQYF. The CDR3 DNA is TGCGCCAGCAGCCCCCCAGCGGGAGTGGCAGATACGCAGTATTTT.

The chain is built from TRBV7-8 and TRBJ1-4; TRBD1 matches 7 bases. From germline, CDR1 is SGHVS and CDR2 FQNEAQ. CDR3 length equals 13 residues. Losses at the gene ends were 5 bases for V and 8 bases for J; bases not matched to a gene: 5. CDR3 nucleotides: TGTGCCAGCAGCGACAGGGTAGGAGAAAAACTGTTTTTT. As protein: CASSDRVGEKLFF.

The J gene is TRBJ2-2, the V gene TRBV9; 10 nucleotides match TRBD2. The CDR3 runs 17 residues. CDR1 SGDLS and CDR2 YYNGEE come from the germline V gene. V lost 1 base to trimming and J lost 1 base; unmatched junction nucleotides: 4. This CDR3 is CASSVRAGGLNTGELFF. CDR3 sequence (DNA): TGTGCCAGCAGCGTACGAGCGGGAGGGTTGAACACCGGGGAGCTGTTTTTT.

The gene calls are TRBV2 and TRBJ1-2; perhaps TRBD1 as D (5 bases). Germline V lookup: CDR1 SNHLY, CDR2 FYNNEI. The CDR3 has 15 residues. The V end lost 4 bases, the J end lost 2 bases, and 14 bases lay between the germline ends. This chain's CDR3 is CASSGQGGRNYGYTF. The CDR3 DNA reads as TGTGCCAGCAGTGGCCAGGGAGGGCGAAACTATGGCTACACCTTC. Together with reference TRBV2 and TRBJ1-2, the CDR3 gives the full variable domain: EPEVTQTPSHQVTQMGQEVILRCVPISNHLYFYWYRQILGQKVEFLVSFYNNEISEKSEIFDDQFSVERPDGSNFTLKIRSTKLEDSAMYFCASSGQGGRNYGYTFGSGTRLTVV.

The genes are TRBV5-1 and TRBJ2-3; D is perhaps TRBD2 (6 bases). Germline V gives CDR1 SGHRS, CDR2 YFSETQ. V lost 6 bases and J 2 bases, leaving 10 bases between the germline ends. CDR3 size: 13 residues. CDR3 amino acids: CASTGLNTDTQYF. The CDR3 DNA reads TGCGCCAGCACCGGACTAAACACAGATACGCAGTATTTT.

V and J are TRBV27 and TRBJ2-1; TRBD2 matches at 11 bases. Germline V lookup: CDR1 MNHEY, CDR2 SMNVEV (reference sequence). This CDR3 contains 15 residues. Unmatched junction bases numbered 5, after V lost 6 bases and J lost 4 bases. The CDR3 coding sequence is TGTGCCAGCAGCCGCGGGACTAGCGGTTACAATGAGCAGTTCTTC. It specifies CASSRGTSGYNEQFF.

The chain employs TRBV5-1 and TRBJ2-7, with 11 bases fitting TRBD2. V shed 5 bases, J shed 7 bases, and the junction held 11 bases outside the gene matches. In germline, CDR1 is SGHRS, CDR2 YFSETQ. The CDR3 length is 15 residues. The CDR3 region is CASRLSGLAGWEQYF. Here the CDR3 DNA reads TGCGCCAGCAGGCTATCTGGACTAGCGGGCTGGGAGCAGTACTTC.

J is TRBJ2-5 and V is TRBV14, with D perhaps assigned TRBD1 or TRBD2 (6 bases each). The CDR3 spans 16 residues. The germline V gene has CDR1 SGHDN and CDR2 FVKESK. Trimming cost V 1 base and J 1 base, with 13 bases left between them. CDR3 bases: TGTGCCAGCAGCCAAGCAGGGTGGGGGGCCCAAGAGACCCAGTACTTC. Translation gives CASSQAGWGAQETQYF. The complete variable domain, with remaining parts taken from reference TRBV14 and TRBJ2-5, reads EAGVTQFPSHSVIEKGQTVTLRCDPISGHDNLYWYRRVMGKEIKFLLHFVKESKQDESGMPNNRFLAERTGGTYSTLKVQPAELEDSGVYFCASSQAGWGAQETQYFGPGTRLLVL.

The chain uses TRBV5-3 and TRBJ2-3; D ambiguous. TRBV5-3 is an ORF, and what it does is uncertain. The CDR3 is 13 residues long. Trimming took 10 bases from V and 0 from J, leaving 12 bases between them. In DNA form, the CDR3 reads TGTGCCGGCTCGCGGTGGAGCACAGATACGCAGTATTTT. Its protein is CAGSRWSTDTQYF.

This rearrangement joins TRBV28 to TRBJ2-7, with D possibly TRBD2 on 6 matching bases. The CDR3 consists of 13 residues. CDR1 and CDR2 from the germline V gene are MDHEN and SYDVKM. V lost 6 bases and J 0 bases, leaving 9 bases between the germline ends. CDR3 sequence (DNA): TGTGCCAGCAGATCCGGGAGCTCCTACGAGCAGTACTTC. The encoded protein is CASRSGSSYEQYF.

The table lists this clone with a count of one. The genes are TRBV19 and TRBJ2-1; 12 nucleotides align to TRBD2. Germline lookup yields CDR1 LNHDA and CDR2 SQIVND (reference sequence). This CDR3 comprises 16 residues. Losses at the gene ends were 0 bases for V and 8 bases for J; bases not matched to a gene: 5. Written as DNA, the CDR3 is TGTGCCAGTAGTATAGATGGACTAGCGGGATGGGATGAGCAGTTCTTC. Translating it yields CASSIDGLAGWDEQFF.

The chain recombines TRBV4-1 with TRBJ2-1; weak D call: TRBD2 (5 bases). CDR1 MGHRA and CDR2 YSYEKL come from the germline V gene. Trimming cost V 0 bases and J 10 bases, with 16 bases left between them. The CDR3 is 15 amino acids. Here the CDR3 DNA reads TGCGCCAGCAGCCAAGACTTCCAGGAGGTGGGCGAGCAGTTCTTC. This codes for CASSQDFQEVGEQFF.

The DNA for the CDR3 is TGTGCCAGCAGAGGCGGACTAGCGGTAACCTACGAGCAGTACTTC. It is translated as CASRGGLAVTYEQYF. This chain uses TRBV6-5 with TRBJ2-7; TRBD2 matches 10 bases. CDR1 and CDR2 from the germline V gene are MNHEY and SVGAGI. Trimming cost V 6 bases and J 2 bases; bases outside gene matches: 7. The CDR3 sequence is 15 residues long.

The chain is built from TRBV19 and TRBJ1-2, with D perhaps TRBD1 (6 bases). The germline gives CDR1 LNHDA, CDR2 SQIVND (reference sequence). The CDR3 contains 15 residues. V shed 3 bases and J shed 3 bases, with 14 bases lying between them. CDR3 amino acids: CASSIWDTQDYGYTF. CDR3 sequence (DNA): TGTGCCAGTAGTATTTGGGACACCCAGGACTATGGCTACACCTTC.

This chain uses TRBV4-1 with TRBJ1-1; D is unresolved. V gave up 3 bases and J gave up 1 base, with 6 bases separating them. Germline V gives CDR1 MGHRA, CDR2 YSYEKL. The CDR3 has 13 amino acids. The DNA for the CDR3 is TGCGCCAGCAGCCAGACAAGGAACACTGAAGCTTTCTTT. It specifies CASSQTRNTEAFF.

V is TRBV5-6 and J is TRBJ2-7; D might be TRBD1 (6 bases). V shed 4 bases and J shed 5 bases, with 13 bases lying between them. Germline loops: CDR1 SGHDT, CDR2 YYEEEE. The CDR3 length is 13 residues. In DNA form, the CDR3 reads TGTGCCAGCAGCGTTGGACAGTTGCACGAGCAGTACTTC. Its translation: CASSVGQLHEQYF. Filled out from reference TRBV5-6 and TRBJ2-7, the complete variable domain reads DAGVTQSPTHLIKTRGQQVTLRCSPKSGHDTVSWYQQALGQGPQFIFQYYEEEERQRGNFPDRFSGHQFPNYSSELNVNALLLGDSALYLCASSVGQLHEQYFGPGTRLTVT.